Below, one TCR beta chain is given with its context. Its antigen is unidentified. This specimen belongs to a study of cytomegalovirus exposure and HLA in healthy donors. Study summary: Within an early data release were roughly 90 million unique TCRs drawn from HLA-typed donors.

It was with 60 Vbeta and 13 Jbeta primers that the PCR ran. In the authors' workflow: Later reanalysis found about 78 million unique TCR beta chains, roughly 10 million of them shared. Clones were sequenced by immunoSEQ multiplex PCR, and TCRdb holds only the in-frame ones, with some missing. V and J calls and clone size are as listed in that table; D and trimming were resolved from the DNA. This table holds some 200,000 clones, roughly 80% found once. V shed 2 bases and J shed 1 base, with 3 bases lying between them. CDR1 ENHRY and CDR2 SYGVKD come from the germline V gene. This CDR3 is built from 13 residues. Notes on the study in general: Rare sequences made up most TCRs, while some public TCRs were found in many donors. In vitro testing confirmed a few CMV-associated chains as specific for CMV antigens.

This TCR came from a woman in her 50s in good health and CMV-seropositive. The rearrangement joins TRBV10-3 to TRBJ1-3; no clear D gene. The sequenced sample consisted of PBMCs. CDR3 DNA sequence: TGTGCCATCAGTGAGCCATCTGGAAACACCATATATTTT. Translated, it gives CAISEPSGNTIYF.